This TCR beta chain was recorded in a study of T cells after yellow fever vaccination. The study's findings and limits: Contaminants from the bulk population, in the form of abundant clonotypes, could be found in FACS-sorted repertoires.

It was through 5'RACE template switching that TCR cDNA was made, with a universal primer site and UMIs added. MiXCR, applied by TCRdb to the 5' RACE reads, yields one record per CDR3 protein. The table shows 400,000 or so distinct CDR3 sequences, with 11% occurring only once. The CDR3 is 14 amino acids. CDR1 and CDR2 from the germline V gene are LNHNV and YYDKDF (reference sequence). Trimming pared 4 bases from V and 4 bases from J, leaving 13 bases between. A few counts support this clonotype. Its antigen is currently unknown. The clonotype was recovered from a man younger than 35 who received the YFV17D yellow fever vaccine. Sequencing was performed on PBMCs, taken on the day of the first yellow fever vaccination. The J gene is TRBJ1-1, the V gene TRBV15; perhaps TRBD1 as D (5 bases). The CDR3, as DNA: TGTGCCACCAGCACGACAGTGACGGTCACTGAAGCTTTCTTT. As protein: CATSTTVTVTEAFF.